This TCR beta chain was sequenced during a study of CD8+CD57+ T cells in acquired aplastic anemia. Notes on the study in general: Both total CD4+ and CD8+ pools in patients were more diverse than CD8+CD57+ cells. For CD8+ Simpson's diversity, patients and controls showed no significant difference. Patients and controls had in common 25 to 30 CD8+ CDR3 sequences.

Before being chosen for sequencing, patients had shown CD8+CD57+ cell expansion by flow cytometry. All participating patients were living with severe acquired aplastic anemia. There was no therapy given to any patient before the blood sampling took place. CDR3 length: 13 amino acids. The germline V gene encodes CDR1 DFQATT and CDR2 SNEGSKA (reference sequence). The ends were cut back, 5 bases at V and 7 bases at J, with 15 bases in the middle. The template for TCR beta VDJ and CDR3 sequence profiling was genomic DNA. One entry per CDR3 protein results from TCRdb running MiXCR on the reads. Found here are more than 15,000 distinct CDR3 sequences, more than 30% of them singletons; the top ten hold 86%. In its sample, this clonotype was seen a few times. Its target is unknown.

Sequencing input: CD8+CD57+ T cells sorted from PBMCs. Subset: bead-enriched CD8+CD57+ effector memory T cells from SAA patients. This clonotype was obtained from a human donor with aplastic anemia. This chain joins TRBV20-1 and TRBJ1-5; the D gene is possibly TRBD1 (6 bases). CDR3 region: CSAQGGGGQPQHF. The CDR3 nucleotides are TGCAGTGCTCAAGGAGGGGGAGGACAGCCCCAGCATTTT.